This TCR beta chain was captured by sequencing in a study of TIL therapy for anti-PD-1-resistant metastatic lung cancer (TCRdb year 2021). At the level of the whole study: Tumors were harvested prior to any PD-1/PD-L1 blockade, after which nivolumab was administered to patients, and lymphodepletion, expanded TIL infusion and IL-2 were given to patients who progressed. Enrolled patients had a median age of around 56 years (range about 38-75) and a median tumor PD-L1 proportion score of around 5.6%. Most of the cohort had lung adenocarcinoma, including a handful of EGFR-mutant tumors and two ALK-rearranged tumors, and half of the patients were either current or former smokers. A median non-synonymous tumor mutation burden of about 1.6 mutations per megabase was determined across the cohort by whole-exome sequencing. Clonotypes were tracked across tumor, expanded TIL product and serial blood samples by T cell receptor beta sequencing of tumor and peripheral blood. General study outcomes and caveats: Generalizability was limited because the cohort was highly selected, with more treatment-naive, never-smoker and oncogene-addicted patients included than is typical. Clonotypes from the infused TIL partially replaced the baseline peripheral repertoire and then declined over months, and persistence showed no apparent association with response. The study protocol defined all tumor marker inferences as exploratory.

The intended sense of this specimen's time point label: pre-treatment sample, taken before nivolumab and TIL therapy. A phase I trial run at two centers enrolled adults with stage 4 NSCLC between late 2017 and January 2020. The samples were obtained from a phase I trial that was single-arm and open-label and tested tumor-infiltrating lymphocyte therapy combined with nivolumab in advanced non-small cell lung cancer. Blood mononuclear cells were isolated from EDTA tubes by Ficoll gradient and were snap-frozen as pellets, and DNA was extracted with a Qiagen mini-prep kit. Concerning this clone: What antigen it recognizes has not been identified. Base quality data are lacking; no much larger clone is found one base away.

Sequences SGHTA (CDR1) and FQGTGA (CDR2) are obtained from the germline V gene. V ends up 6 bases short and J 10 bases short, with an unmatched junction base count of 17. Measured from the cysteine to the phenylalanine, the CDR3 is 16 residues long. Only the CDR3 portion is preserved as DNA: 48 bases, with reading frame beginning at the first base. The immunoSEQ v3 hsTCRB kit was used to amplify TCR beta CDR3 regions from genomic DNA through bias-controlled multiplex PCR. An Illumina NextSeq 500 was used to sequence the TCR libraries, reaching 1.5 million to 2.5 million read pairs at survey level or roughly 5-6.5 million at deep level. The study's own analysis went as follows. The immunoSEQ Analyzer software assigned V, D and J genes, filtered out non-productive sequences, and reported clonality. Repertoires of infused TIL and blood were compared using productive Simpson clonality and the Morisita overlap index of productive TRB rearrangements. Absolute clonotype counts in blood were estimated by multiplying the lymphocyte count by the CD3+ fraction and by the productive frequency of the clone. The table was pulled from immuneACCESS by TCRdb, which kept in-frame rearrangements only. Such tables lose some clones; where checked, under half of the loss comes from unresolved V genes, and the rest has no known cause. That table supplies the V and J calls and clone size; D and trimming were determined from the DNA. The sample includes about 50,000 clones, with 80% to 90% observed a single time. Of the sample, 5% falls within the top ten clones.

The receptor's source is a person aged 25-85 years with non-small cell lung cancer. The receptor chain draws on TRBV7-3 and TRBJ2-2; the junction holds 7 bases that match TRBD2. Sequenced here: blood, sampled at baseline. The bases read TGTGCCAGCAGTCCTTCGGGACCGGGAGGCAACCCGGAGCTGTTTTTT. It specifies CASSPSGPGGNPELFF.